A single T cell receptor beta chain is shown here with its context. The antigen remains unidentified. Germline V gene data show CDR1 as MDHEN and CDR2 as SYDVKM. The CDR3 loop spans 16 amino acids. Trimming removed 2 bases from V and 2 bases from J; junction bases left unmatched: 6. This sample stems from a study of cytomegalovirus exposure and HLA in healthy donors. Whole-study context: It was reported in a later analysis that the same platform had been used for the roughly 110 validation repertoires as for the approximately 700 first-cohort repertoires.

Sequenced by immunoSEQ multiplex PCR; TCRdb stores in-frame clones only, minus some. The sample gives 110,000 or so clones, 86% of which show up once; approximately 4.9% is in the top ten. Study-wide findings and caveats: Cytomegalovirus association was listed for approximately 160 TCR beta chains. There were some public TCRs occurring in many donors, but most TCR sequences were rare. The classifier, whose performance was assessed in both the original and validation cohorts, reportedly diagnosed cytomegalovirus status with high specificity and sensitivity.

The sequence derives from a man between 18 and 29 years old in good health and CMV-seronegative. Sequencing was carried out using PBMCs. The gene calls are TRBV28 and TRBJ1-5; TRBD1 aligns across 7 bases. The CDR3 DNA follows: TGTGCCAGCAGTTTACAAGCCGGGACAGGCAATCAGCCCCAGCATTTT. As protein: CASSLQAGTGNQPQHF. The full variable domain, completed using reference TRBV28 and TRBJ1-5, is DVKVTQSSRYLVKRTGEKVFLECVQDMDHENMFWYRQDPGLGLRLIYFSYDVKMKEKGDIPEGYSVSREKKERFSLILESASTNQTSMYLCASSLQAGTGNQPQHFGDGTRLSIL.